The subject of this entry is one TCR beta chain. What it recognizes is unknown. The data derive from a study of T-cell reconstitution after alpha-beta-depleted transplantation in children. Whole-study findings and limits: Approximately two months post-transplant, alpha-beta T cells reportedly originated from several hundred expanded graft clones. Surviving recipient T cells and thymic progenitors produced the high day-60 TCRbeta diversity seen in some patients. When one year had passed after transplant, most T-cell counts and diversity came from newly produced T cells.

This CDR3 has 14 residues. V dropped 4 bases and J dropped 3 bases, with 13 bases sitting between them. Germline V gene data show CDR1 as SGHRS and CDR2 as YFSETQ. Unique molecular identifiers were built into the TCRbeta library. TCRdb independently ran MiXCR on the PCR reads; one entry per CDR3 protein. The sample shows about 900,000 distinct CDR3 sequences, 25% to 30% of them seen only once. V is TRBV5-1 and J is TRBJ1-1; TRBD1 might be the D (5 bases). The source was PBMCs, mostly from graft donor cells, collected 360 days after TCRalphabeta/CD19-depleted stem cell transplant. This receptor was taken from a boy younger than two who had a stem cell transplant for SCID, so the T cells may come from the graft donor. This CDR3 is CASSVGPTDTEAFF. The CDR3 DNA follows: TGCGCCAGCAGCGTGGGACCCACAGACACTGAAGCTTTCTTT. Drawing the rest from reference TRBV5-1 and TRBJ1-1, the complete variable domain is KAGVTQTPRYLIKTRGQQVTLSCSPISGHRSVSWYQQTPGQGLQFLFEYFSETQRNKGNFPGRFSGRQFSNSRSEMNVSTLELGDSALYLCASSVGPTDTEAFFGQGTRLTVV.